These 2 T cell receptor beta chains originate from one sample sequenced in a study of Graves' ophthalmopathy and Graves' hyperthyroidism. The study amplified TCR beta CDR3 regions using RNA transcripts. HTBI primers served in a first-round RT-PCR, which a second-round multiplex PCR followed. TCRdb re-called the multiplex PCR reads with MiXCR, one entry per CDR3 protein. The data show 500,000 to 700,000 distinct CDR3 sequences, with 39% seen just once and about 4.1% held by the top ten. Sequenced input: peripheral blood or thyroid tissue (not recorded which). The receptors originated from an adult man with Graves' hyperthyroidism.

In DNA, the CDR3 is TGTGCCAGCACCCCCAGCGACAGGCCGTATGGCTACACCTTC. Encoded protein: CASTPSDRPYGYTF. This chain connects TRBV7-9 to TRBJ1-2; TRBD1 is a possible D gene (6 bases). V was pared by 7 bases and J by 5 bases, with 17 bases between. The CDR3 length is 14 residues. Per germline, CDR1 SEHNR and CDR2 FQNEAQ (reference sequence).

The chain couples TRBV6-1 to TRBJ1-5, with TRBD1 matching over 12 bases. Germline V gene sequence: CDR1 MNHNS, CDR2 SASEGT. The V gene end was trimmed by 5 bases and the J gene end by 10 bases; junction bases not matched to a gene: 9. The CDR3 has 15 residues. The CDR3 reads CASSLLRDRGHPQHF. In nucleotides, the CDR3 is TGTGCCAGCAGTCTACTCCGGGACAGGGGGCATCCCCAGCATTTT.